A selection of T cell receptor beta chains follows, all from one sample in a study of immune heterogeneity within non-small cell lung tumors. MiXCR, run by TCRdb on the multiplex PCR reads, gives a single entry per CDR3 protein. The data show roughly 12,000 distinct CDR3 sequences, with around 21% seen just once and approximately 4.2% held by the top ten. Sequenced input: lung tumor tissue. These receptors were obtained from a man aged 55 to 70 with non-small cell lung cancer. Each CDR3 is given with its conserved first and last residue. Each record gives: V gene, D gene, clone size, CDR3 length, J gene, CDR3 DNA, CDR3 protein. A D gene is named only where the DNA matches it firmly. Expanded clones are given a class, and other clones once, few, many or no size at all.

v_gene: TRBV11-2; d_gene: NA; abundance: NA; len: 12; j_gene: TRBJ2-1; CDR3nt: TGTGCCAGCAGCTTAGCGACGGCCGAGCAGTTCTTC; CDR3aa: CASSLATAEQFF
v_gene: TRBV10-3; d_gene: TRBD1; abundance: NA; len: 13; j_gene: TRBJ1-4; CDR3nt: TGTGCCATCCGGGACAGCGCAAATGAAAAAATGTTTTTT; CDR3aa: CAIRDSANEKMFF
v_gene: TRBV7-3; d_gene: TRBD2; abundance: medium-sized; len: 15; j_gene: TRBJ2-7; CDR3nt: TGTGCCAGCAGCTTAAACCACGGGAGGGCCTACGAGCAGTACTTC; CDR3aa: CASSLNHGRAYEQYF
v_gene: TRBV12-3/TRBV12-4; d_gene: NA; abundance: NA; len: 14; j_gene: TRBJ2-3; CDR3nt: TGTGCCAGCAGTTCCGCGGTAGGCCCAGATACGCAGTATTTT; CDR3aa: CASSSAVGPDTQYF
v_gene: TRBV9; d_gene: TRBD2; abundance: NA; len: 14; j_gene: TRBJ2-5; CDR3nt: TGTGCCAGCAGCGGGACAGCGGGAGGAGAGACCCAGTACTTC; CDR3aa: CASSGTAGGETQYF
v_gene: TRBV6-1; d_gene: NA; abundance: NA; len: 12; j_gene: TRBJ1-1; CDR3nt: TGTGCCAGCAGCCCCGATGGGTATGAAGCTTTCTTT; CDR3aa: CASSPDGYEAFF
v_gene: TRBV28; d_gene: TRBD2; abundance: medium-sized; len: 15; j_gene: TRBJ2-7; CDR3nt: TGTGCCAGCAGTTCTAGCGGGATGACTTTCTACGAGCAGTACTTC; CDR3aa: CASSSSGMTFYEQYF
v_gene: TRBV20-1; d_gene: TRBD1; abundance: NA; len: 17; j_gene: TRBJ2-7; CDR3nt: TGCAGTGCTAGAGTGGGTACCAGGGGGTCCGTTTATTCGGAGCAGTACTTC; CDR3aa: CSARVGTRGSVYSEQYF
v_gene: TRBV6-1; d_gene: TRBD1; abundance: few; len: 16; j_gene: TRBJ2-4; CDR3nt: TGTGCCAGCACCTCAGGGACAGGGGTATACAAAAACATTCAGTACTTC; CDR3aa: CASTSGTGVYKNIQYF
v_gene: TRBV30; d_gene: NA; abundance: medium-sized; len: 13; j_gene: TRBJ2-7; CDR3nt: TGTGCCTGGAGTAGAGGAATAGGGAACGAGCAGTACTTC; CDR3aa: CAWSRGIGNEQYF
v_gene: TRBV28; d_gene: NA; abundance: medium-sized; len: 12; j_gene: TRBJ2-7; CDR3nt: TGTGCCAGCAGCCGGACAGGAGGGGAGCAGTACTTC; CDR3aa: CASSRTGGEQYF
v_gene: TRBV11-3; d_gene: TRBD1; abundance: NA; len: 13; j_gene: TRBJ1-2; CDR3nt: TGTGCCACCCCGAGGACAGGGAACTATGGCTACACCTTC; CDR3aa: CATPRTGNYGYTF
v_gene: TRBV2; d_gene: TRBD1; abundance: medium-sized; len: 14; j_gene: TRBJ1-6; CDR3nt: TGTGCCAGCACCCTTGGACAGGGCACTTCACCCCTCCACTTT; CDR3aa: CASTLGQGTSPLHF
v_gene: TRBV11-3; d_gene: TRBD2; abundance: NA; len: 12; j_gene: TRBJ2-1; CDR3nt: TGTGCCAGCAGCCGACTAGCTCAGGAGGTGTTCTTC; CDR3aa: CASSRLAQEVFF
v_gene: TRBV9; d_gene: TRBD1; abundance: medium-sized; len: 13; j_gene: TRBJ2-1; CDR3nt: TGTGCCAGCAGCCCTCAGGGGGCAAATGAGCAGTTCTTC; CDR3aa: CASSPQGANEQFF
v_gene: TRBV6-2/TRBV6-3; d_gene: NA; abundance: many; len: 11; j_gene: TRBJ2-2; CDR3nt: TGTGCCAGCAGGTTAACCGGGGAGCTGTTTTTT; CDR3aa: CASRLTGELFF
v_gene: TRBV3-1; d_gene: NA; abundance: NA; len: 13; j_gene: TRBJ2-5; CDR3nt: TGTGCCAGCAGCCAGTCGTCTCAGGAGACCCAGTACTTC; CDR3aa: CASSQSSQETQYF
v_gene: TRBV30; d_gene: TRBD1; abundance: medium-sized; len: 12; j_gene: TRBJ2-7; CDR3nt: TGTGCCTGGAGAGACAGGGGATACGAGCAGTACTTC; CDR3aa: CAWRDRGYEQYF
v_gene: TRBV5-1; d_gene: NA; abundance: few; len: 15; j_gene: TRBJ2-3; CDR3nt: TGCGCCAGCAGCCTGGACCCCCCACCATCAGATACGCAGTATTTT; CDR3aa: CASSLDPPPSDTQYF
v_gene: TRBV12-3/TRBV12-4; d_gene: TRBD1; abundance: medium-sized; len: 11; j_gene: TRBJ2-3; CDR3nt: TGTGCCAGCAGTACGGACAGGGGGCAGTATTTT; CDR3aa: CASSTDRGQYF
v_gene: TRBV3-1; d_gene: NA; abundance: NA; len: 12; j_gene: TRBJ1-1; CDR3nt: TGTGCCAGCAGCCATCCGAACACTGAAGCTTTCTTT; CDR3aa: CASSHPNTEAFF
v_gene: TRBV11-3; d_gene: NA; abundance: few; len: 15; j_gene: TRBJ2-1; CDR3nt: TGTGCCAGCAGCACCGACAGTTCCTCCTACAATGAGCAGTTCTTC; CDR3aa: CASSTDSSSYNEQFF
v_gene: TRBV27; d_gene: NA; abundance: medium-sized; len: 13; j_gene: TRBJ1-6; CDR3nt: TGTGCCAGCAGGGGTCCCATTAATTCACCCCTCCACTTT; CDR3aa: CASRGPINSPLHF
v_gene: TRBV5-6; d_gene: TRBD1; abundance: NA; len: 16; j_gene: TRBJ2-5; CDR3nt: TGTGCCAGCACCCTGGGGACAGGGCACTTACAAGAGACCCAGTACTTC; CDR3aa: CASTLGTGHLQETQYF
v_gene: TRBV5-1; d_gene: NA; abundance: many; len: 13; j_gene: TRBJ2-2; CDR3nt: TGCGCCAGCAGCGGTAGGATGGCCGGGGAGCTGTTTTTT; CDR3aa: CASSGRMAGELFF